This TCR beta chain stems from a study of CD8 T cells in Susac syndrome (dated by TCRdb to about 2019). Context from the whole study: Whether CD8+ T cell activation and differentiation in Susac syndrome was antigen driven was tested using repertoire sequencing.

As to this clonotype: There is no known antigen for this receptor. Nothing much larger sits one base from this clone, and base qualities are not available.

High-throughput TCR beta sequencing profiled peripheral blood CD8+ and CD4+ T cells from healthy donors, Susac syndrome patients and multiple sclerosis patients. Healthy donors were included as age- and sex-matched controls. Bulk CD8+ and CD4+ T cells were purified by magnetic negative isolation, whereas CD8+ TEMRA cells were enriched by FACS. Blood was collected in EDTA tubes and processed within 24 hours, with PBMCs isolated through density gradient centrifugation. PBMCs destined for TCR sequencing were cryopreserved in liquid nitrogen and later thawed in a 37 °C water bath. A purity of at least 90% was achieved for sorted or isolated CD4+, CD8+ and CD8+ TEMRA cells. RNA was extracted with the RNeasy kit and 0.5 to 1 ug was reverse transcribed using random hexamers. TCR beta CDR3 regions were amplified with the immunoSEQ multiplex PCR assay covering 54 Vbeta and 13 Jbeta segments. PCR amplification bias was corrected by using a synthetic template baseline for primer optimization and computational correction. In the source study's methods: Reads were annotated to V, D and J genes according to IMGT and were analyzed with immunoSEQ Analyzer, with only productive sequences retained. Clonality was calculated as one minus the Shannon entropy normalized by log2 of the number of productive unique sequences. Public and private clones were assessed among the 100 most prevalent clones of each patient and control. Clones were defined as Susac-specific if absent from the healthy and MS cohorts, from around 1,100 published viral clones and from other ImmuneACCESS disease sequences. TCRdb reran the public reads through fastp at Q25 and MiXCR, keeping productive beta chains. A single entry per CDR3 protein holds the most common genes and DNA from its merged rows. What appears here as the V and J calls and clone size reflects TCRdb's work, not the paper's. For this sample there are 150,000 to 200,000 distinct CDR3 sequences; about 94% appear just once. Clones ranked in the top ten supply 0.13% of the sample.

The germline V gene (reference sequence) provides CDR1 LNHNV and CDR2 YYDKDF. Spanning cysteine to phenylalanine, the CDR3 consists of 16 amino acids. The sequence is cut down to CDR3 DNA, 48 bases in frame from base 1. V drops 1 base and J drops 4 bases, leaving 16 bases in between. Summary of the overall study and its limitations: The number of individuals in the TCR sequencing and HLA analysis was acknowledged as relatively small.

Sequenced sample: CD4+ T cells from PBMCs. This sequence originates from a human donor in good health. Recombination joined TRBV15 with TRBJ1-2, with a weak D call of TRBD1 (6 bases match). Here the CDR3 is given as CATSRALDAGVYGYTF. The nucleotides are TGTGCCACCAGCAGAGCCTTGGACGCAGGGGTCTATGGCTACACCTTC. Outside the CDR3, residues come from the reference TRBV15 and TRBJ1-2 proteins, so the full variable domain is: DAMVIQNPRYQVTQFGKPVTLSCSQTLNHNVMYWYQQKSSQAPKLLFHYYDKDFNNEADTPDNFQSRRPNTSFCFLDIRSPGLGDTAMYLCATSRALDAGVYGYTFGSGTRLTVV.